The next 21 T cell receptor beta chains were all read from a single sample in a study of glioma-infiltrating T cells (TCRdb year 2016). This sample was sequenced with an Illumina MiSeq. The iRepertoire nested amplicon-rescue multiplex PCR (arm-PCR) platform was used to amplify TCR alpha and beta CDR3 regions from RNA. Through fastp at Q25 and MiXCR, TCRdb rebuilt clones from the public reads, retaining in-frame beta chains. Entries that share a CDR3 protein sequence are merged under the most common genes and DNA. Counted in this sample were more than 90,000 distinct CDR3 sequences; approximately 42% of them appeared once. The ten largest clones take up about two fifths of the sample. Input material: glioma tissue, nonneoplastic brain tissue, or PBMCs (not recorded which). The receptors shown here come from a human donor with low-grade glioma or glioblastoma, undergoing nonglioma brain surgery, or in good health (not recorded which).

In its sample, this clonotype was seen once. Its ends do not fully match the called genes, so a read error is possible. The chain recombines TRBV7-2 with TRBJ2-7; the D is unclear. The CDR3 totals 13 residues. Per the germline V gene, CDR1 is SGHTA and CDR2 is FQGNSA. This CDR3 is CASSSGDYYKQYF. CDR3 nucleotide sequence: TGTGCCAGCAGCTCTGGGGATTACTACAAGCAGTACTTC.

This chain links TRBV6-1 with TRBJ2-5, with a possible D match to TRBD2 (5 bases). This CDR3 is built from 13 residues. Germline CDR1 is MNHNS and CDR2 is SASEGT. The germline V and J ends were trimmed by 1 base and 7 bases, with 10 bases remaining between them. CDR3 in DNA: TGTGCCAGCAGTGAAGGGGTTCGGGGGACCCAGTACTTC. As protein: CASSEGVRGTQYF.

This clonotype has a count of ten or more. The chain is built from TRBV11-2 and TRBJ2-3; D is ambiguous. The CDR3 has 18 residues. The V gene lost 3 bases and the J gene lost 0 bases, with 19 bases spanning the gap. Germline V gives CDR1 SGHAT, CDR2 FQNNGV. CDR3: CASSFRLFRRVSTDTQYF. In DNA form, the CDR3 reads TGTGCCAGCAGCTTCCGACTTTTCCGACGGGTTAGCACAGATACGCAGTATTTT.

This clonotype was seen ten or more times. The CDR3 nucleotides read TGCAGTACCCTAGGCTCTAGCACAGATACGCAGTATTTT. Its protein is CSTLGSSTDTQYF. The genes are TRBV20-1 and TRBJ2-3; the D is unclear. V shed 8 bases and J shed 0 bases, with 12 bases lying between them. CDR1 is DFQATT and CDR2 is SNEGSKA in the germline V gene (reference sequence). This CDR3 region has 13 residues.

The genes are TRBV28 and TRBJ2-3, with 9 positions matching TRBD1. Germline V CDR1 and CDR2: MDHEN, SYDVKM. The J segment lost 5 bases and the V segment lost 5 bases, leaving 11 bases of the junction unmatched. The CDR3 extends over 16 amino acids. The CDR3 DNA reads TGTGCCAGCAGTACGAGTCCTGGACAGGGGATAGATACGCAGTATTTT. Translating gives CASSTSPGQGIDTQYF.

This clonotype came up many times. The rearrangement links TRBV12-3 or TRBV12-4 to TRBJ2-5; unclear D gene. Trimming removed 9 bases at V and 5 bases at J, with 10 bases between. The CDR3 is 11 amino acids. This CDR3 reads CASSQLETQYF. The CDR3 bases are TGTGCCAGTAGCCAGTTGGAGACCCAGTACTTC.

V usage is TRBV6-1 and J usage is TRBJ2-7; 9 nucleotides match TRBD1. Germline loops: CDR1 MNHNS, CDR2 SASEGT. The CDR3 has 18 residues. The junction had 13 bases not matched to a gene; V was cut back by 4 bases and J by 0 bases. CDR3: CASSARTGASTNSYEQYF. DNA for the CDR3: TGTGCCAGCAGTGCTCGGACAGGGGCCTCGACGAACTCCTACGAGCAGTACTTC.

As for this clonotype: The junction departs from the called germline gene at one end, perhaps through a read error. The V call is TRBV6-1, the J call TRBJ2-6; either TRBD1 or TRBD2 may fit D (5 bases each). CDR1 is MNHNS, CDR2 SASEGT, per germline. CDR3 length: 16 amino acids. The chain's CDR3 is CASSTHRLAGANLLTF. CDR3 nucleotide sequence: TGTGCCAGCAGTACTCACCGACTGGCCGGGGCCAACCTCCTGACTTTC.

This clonotype was picked up one time. The V call is TRBV6-8, the J call TRBJ1-1; TRBD1 matches 8 bases. In germline, CDR1 is MNHGY, CDR2 SAAAGT. The CDR3 has 13 residues. With 10 bases clipped from V and 6 bases from J, the junction kept 10 bases outside the gene matches. The CDR3 region has the DNA TGTGCCAAAAGCCCGGGGACAGGATCTGAAGCTTTCTTT. Translating it yields CAKSPGTGSEAFF.

This clonotype came up many times. The J gene is TRBJ1-4, the V gene TRBV20-1; D is possibly TRBD1 (6 bases). Germline assignment: CDR1 DFQATT and CDR2 SNEGSKA (reference sequence). This CDR3 region has 13 residues. The V end lost 3 bases, the J end lost 6 bases, and 11 bases lay between the germline ends. The DNA of the CDR3 is TGCAGTGCTAGGAGCGCAGGGGATGAAAAACTGTTTTTT. It codes for CSARSAGDEKLFF.

Remarks on this clonotype: At one end, the junction sequence differs from germline, possibly due to a read error. The V gene is TRBV6-1, the J gene TRBJ2-6, with 9 bases aligning to TRBD1. The CDR3 extends over 17 amino acids. Germline V gene lookup returns CDR1 MNHNS and CDR2 SASEGT. The CDR3 DNA follows: TGTGCCAGCATCTGGGACAGGGCAACCTCTGGGGCCAACGTCCCGACTTTC. This sequence encodes CASIWDRATSGANVPTF.

There are many counts of this clonotype. The chain has TRBV25-1 and TRBJ2-2; 10 positions agree with TRBD2. This CDR3 comprises 15 residues. With 4 bases clipped from V and 5 bases from J, the junction kept 4 bases outside the gene matches. The V gene's germline CDR1 is MGHDK and CDR2 SYGVNS. CDR3 region: CASSVSSGSTGELFF. CDR3 bases: TGTGCCAGCAGTGTATCTAGCGGGAGTACCGGGGAGCTGTTTTTT.

This clonotype was found many times. The CDR3 is CASSLGLAEETQYF. CDR3 bases: TGTGCCAGCAGCTTAGGGTTAGCGGAAGAGACCCAGTACTTC. The genes are TRBV7-9 and TRBJ2-5; D perhaps matches TRBD2 (6 bases). The CDR3 runs to 14 residues. Germline V gives CDR1 SEHNR, CDR2 FQNEAQ (reference sequence). Trimming removed 1 base from V and 3 bases from J, with 9 bases in between.

This clonotype was observed many times. V is TRBV2 and J is TRBJ2-5; D gene uncertain. Trimming stripped 5 bases from V and 4 bases from J, with 11 bases between. This CDR3 is built from 13 residues. CDR1 is SNHLY, CDR2 FYNNEI, per germline. CDR3 sequence reads: CASSPPGRETQYF. Here the CDR3 DNA reads TGTGCCAGCAGTCCTCCGGGTAGAGAGACCCAGTACTTC.

This clonotype appeared many times. The chain carries TRBV19 and TRBJ1-2; D call uncertain. Germline CDR1 and CDR2: LNHDA and SQIVND (reference sequence). This CDR3 is 14 amino acids long. V was cut by 8 bases and J by 0 bases, with 13 bases left in between. Here the CDR3 DNA reads TGTGCCAGTGCTGACCCAGAGCCTAACTATGGCTACACCTTC. This codes for CASADPEPNYGYTF.

Comment on this clonotype: The final CDR3 position lacks the conserved phenylalanine or tryptophan, pointing to a likely read error. The limits of the CDR3 on the DNA are not certain, so only TCRdb's listed CDR3 is given. This chain uses TRBV6-1 with TRBJ1-2. CDR1 and CDR2 (germline): MNHNS, SASEGT. The CDR3 is 13 amino acids long, termini counted. The CDR3 sequence is CARSEGRSDGDTC.

V and J are TRBV6-6 and TRBJ2-7; TRBD2 might be the D (5 bases). Germline-derived CDR1 and CDR2 are MNHNY and SVGAGI (reference sequence). This CDR3 is 13 amino acids long. With 2 bases removed from V and 6 bases from J, the gap between germline ends came to 11 bases. CDR3 amino acids: CASSYGIEGEQYF. The CDR3 DNA sequence: TGTGCCAGCAGTTACGGGATAGAGGGCGAGCAGTACTTC.

This clonotype was seen at least ten times. The V and J genes are TRBV2 and TRBJ1-1; perhaps TRBD1 as D (6 bases). The V gene lost 7 bases and the J gene lost 1 base, with 13 bases spanning the gap. The CDR3 extends over 14 amino acids. Germline V gene lookup returns CDR1 SNHLY and CDR2 FYNNEI. The CDR3, as DNA: TGTGCCAGCAAGTACGCAGGGGAGAACACTGAAGCTTTCTTT. Amino acid sequence: CASKYAGENTEAFF.

This clonotype came up many times. The chain carries TRBV29-1 and TRBJ2-7, with D unclear. The CDR3 extends over 13 amino acids. Trimming stripped 6 bases from V and 0 bases from J, with 12 bases between. The germline V gene encodes CDR1 SQVTM and CDR2 ANQGSEA. The CDR3 is CSVDGPSSYEQYF. The CDR3 bases are TGCAGCGTAGATGGACCGAGCTCCTACGAGCAGTACTTC.

In this sample, this clonotype turned up many times. This sequence joins TRBV19 and TRBJ1-1; no clear D gene. This CDR3 is 16 amino acids long. With 3 bases removed from V and 0 bases from J, the gap between germline ends came to 14 bases. Germline CDR1 is LNHDA and CDR2 is SQIVND (reference sequence). In nucleotides, the CDR3 is TGTGCCAGTAGTATCCGATTGACATCTATGAACACTGAAGCTTTCTTT. As protein: CASSIRLTSMNTEAFF.

In this sample, this clonotype turned up a few times. A much larger clone differs by one base, so this may be a read error. V gene TRBV2 combines with J gene TRBJ2-7, with 10 positions matching TRBD1. This CDR3 has 15 residues. Per germline, CDR1 SNHLY and CDR2 FYNNEI. CDR3 loop: CASRRPGTGVYDQYF. CDR3 bases: TGTGCCAGCAGGAGACCCGGGACAGGGGTCTACGATCAGTACTTC.